This TCR beta chain was captured in a study of T cell responses to AZD1222 COVID-19 vaccine (dated by TCRdb to 2020 to 2022). Concerning the study at large: Because spike-specific TCR depth and breadth did not differ between the two schedules, AZD1222 recipients who got a second dose at roughly 4 weeks were pooled with those who got a second dose at roughly 12 weeks. A total of 233 trial participants underwent TCR sequencing, of whom 200 to 220 had received two doses of AZD1222 and roughly 26 had received two doses of the MenACWY control vaccine. Enrollment into the trials was organized by age into subgroups of 18-55, 56-69 and 70-plus years, and those subgroups contained around 150, 28 and 57 TCR-sequenced participants, respectively.

As for this clone: Its antigen is still unknown. No qualities accompany the bases; no much larger clone lies one base away.

The research as a whole found: Reportedly, close to half of the unique spike-specific TCRs recognized epitopes lying outside the regions that are mutated in the B.1.351 and B.1.1.7 variants. Because no day 14 peak-response samples were available, the repertoires could be characterized only after the peak T cell response. In the small 56-69-year group, the increase in depth fell short of significance, most likely because of low power. Conclusions about previously exposed vaccinees are limited because only a handful of AZD1222 recipients were SARS-CoV-2 seropositive at baseline. Participants were mostly white British and included more females than males, and it was suggested by the authors that clonal diversity may have been underestimated. CD4 TCRs associated with the vaccine covered the entire spike protein, and the dominant responses were in regions 160-218 and 743-854. After two AZD1222 doses, both the breadth and the depth of spike-specific TCRs were significantly higher than at day 0 and than in MenACWY recipients.

The CDR3 runs 14 amino acids, cysteine and phenylalanine included. The sequence is cut down to CDR3 DNA, 42 bases in frame from base 1. CDR1 and CDR2 were assigned from the germline V gene as MNHEY and SVGAGI. Trimming costs V 1 base and J 4 bases, and their ends lie 7 bases apart. What the time point label conveys for this sample: baseline before first vaccination. Vaccinee samples came from UK trials COV001 and COV002, including a single-blind randomized controlled phase 2/3 trial of AZD1222 (ChAdOx1 nCoV-19) in healthy adults. For TCRbeta chain sequencing, PBMC samples were collected from trial participants at day 0 and at day 28 after the second dose. The CDR3 regions of human TCRbeta chains were subjected to immunosequencing. In the source study's methods: Repertoire TCRs were matched against a reference library of SARS-CoV-2-specific TCRs generated with the MIRA antigen-specificity platform. Breadth meant the fraction of unique TCRs that were SARS-CoV-2-associated, whereas depth meant the fraction of total T cells that were SARS-CoV-2-associated. Using the MIRA data, each spike-specific TCR was mapped to the spike region that the TCR reacts to and placed in a CD4 or CD8 class. Log10-transformed breadth and depth values were compared by one-way ANOVA with Sidak's multiple comparisons tests. Sourced from immuneACCESS, this table was stored by TCRdb with only in-frame sequences that have V and J called. A share of the clones is absent; for the studies checked, an unresolved V gene accounts for under half, and the remainder has no known explanation. V, J and clone size reflect that table, while D and trimming were determined from the DNA. This sample has 200,000 or so clones in its table, and almost 95% of those were observed once. Together, the top ten hold about 9.2% of the sample.

The sequence is built from TRBV6-5 and TRBJ2-2, with the D gene not confidently named. The material sequenced was peripheral blood, taken on day 0 of AZD1222 vaccination. The TCR was taken from an adult in good health. The nucleotide sequence reads TGTGCCAGCAGTTACTTACCACTCACCGGGGAGCTGTTTTTT. Translated, this gives CASSYLPLTGELFF.